These 11 T cell receptor beta chains were sequenced from one sample in a study of cytomegalovirus exposure and HLA in healthy donors. This PCR relied on a set of 60 Vbeta primers and 13 Jbeta primers. Using immunoSEQ multiplex PCR, the repertoire was profiled, and TCRdb retains in-frame clones only, with some absent. This table holds about 270,000 clones, around two thirds found once. Sequenced sample: PBMCs. These receptors all stem from a female donor in good health and CMV-seronegative.

This rearrangement joins TRBV7-2 to TRBJ2-5; 11 nucleotides line up with TRBD2. The junction had 8 bases not matched to a gene; V was cut back by 6 bases and J by 5 bases. The CDR3 sequence is 15 residues long. The germline gives CDR1 SGHTA, CDR2 FQGNSA. The CDR3 region is CASRALAGGWETQYF. In DNA, the CDR3 is TGTGCCAGCAGGGCTCTAGCGGGAGGATGGGAGACCCAGTACTTC.

The V call is TRBV5-1, the J call TRBJ1-2; the D is unclear. Germline CDR1 reads SGHRS; CDR2 reads YFSETQ. The CDR3 is 16 residues long. Trimming left V 5 bases short and J 3 bases short, with 20 bases between. CDR3 sequence: CASRLGGEGTDYGYTF. CDR3 coding DNA: TGCGCCAGCAGGCTTGGTGGTGAGGGAACCGACTATGGCTACACCTTC.

This clone was observed a handful of times. The chain is built from TRBV15 and TRBJ1-5; D might be TRBD1 (5 bases). Trimming cost V 1 base and J 12 bases, with 22 bases left between them. CDR1 and CDR2 from the germline V gene are LNHNV and YYDKDF (reference sequence). The CDR3 runs to 16 residues. CDR3 in DNA: TGTGCCACCAGCAGAGGACGATCCCAGGGAATGGGGAACCAGCATTTT. Translating it yields CATSRGRSQGMGNQHF.

The genes are TRBV9 and TRBJ1-1, with a possible D match to TRBD1 (5 bases). Per the germline V gene, CDR1 is SGDLS and CDR2 is YYNGEE. The CDR3 sequence is 14 residues long. The V and J ends lost 0 bases and 4 bases respectively, with 10 bases between them. The CDR3 DNA follows: TGTGCCAGCAGCGTAGATGGGGGGAGCACTGAAGCTTTCTTT. It is translated as CASSVDGGSTEAFF. Full variable domain (rest looked up from reference TRBV9 and TRBJ1-1): DSGVTQTPKHLITATGQRVTLRCSPRSGDLSVYWYQQSLDQGLQFLIQYYNGEERAKGNILERFSAQQFPDLHSELNLSSLELGDSALYFCASSVDGGSTEAFFGQGTRLTVV.

CDR3 loop: CASSEAGSGVAFF. The CDR3, as DNA: TGTGCCAGCAGTGAAGCGGGCTCGGGGGTGGCTTTCTTT. V is TRBV2 and J is TRBJ1-1; maybe TRBD1 (5 bases). The V gene lost 0 bases and the J gene lost 11 bases, with 13 bases spanning the gap. Germline lookup yields CDR1 SNHLY and CDR2 FYNNEI. This CDR3 has 13 residues. Drawing the rest from reference TRBV2 and TRBJ1-1, the complete variable domain is EPEVTQTPSHQVTQMGQEVILRCVPISNHLYFYWYRQILGQKVEFLVSFYNNEISEKSEIFDDQFSVERPDGSNFTLKIRSTKLEDSAMYFCASSEAGSGVAFFGQGTRLTVV.

The CDR3 sequence is CASSVGAIVNTEAFF. As DNA, the CDR3 is TGTGCCAGCAGCGTAGGGGCGATTGTAAACACTGAAGCTTTCTTT. This chain connects TRBV9 to TRBJ1-1; D gene ambiguous. V was cut by 0 bases and J by 2 bases, with 11 bases left in between. The CDR3 runs 15 residues. Germline CDR1 is SGDLS and CDR2 is YYNGEE.

The chain carries TRBV5-1 and TRBJ2-6; the D gene is possibly TRBD1 (5 bases). V lost 7 bases and J 0 bases, leaving 8 bases between the germline ends. There are 14 residues in the CDR3. The germline V gene encodes CDR1 SGHRS and CDR2 YFSETQ. The CDR3 loop reads CASFQGSGANVLTF. The CDR3 DNA reads as TGCGCCAGCTTCCAGGGCTCTGGGGCCAACGTCCTGACTTTC.

The rearrangement links TRBV11-3 to TRBJ1-2; maybe TRBD1 (6 bases). Germline values: CDR1 SGHNT, CDR2 YENEEA. This CDR3 region has 13 residues. Trimming removed 1 base at V and 9 bases at J, with 12 bases between. CDR3 in DNA: TGTGCCAGCAGCTTAGCCCCCTGGGACAGCTACACCTTC. Translating it yields CASSLAPWDSYTF.

This clone was found once. This chain joins TRBV29-1 and TRBJ1-4; 9 bases are a match to TRBD1. The CDR3 is 13 amino acids. J was trimmed by 8 bases and V by 6 bases; bases with no gene match: 7. The germline V gene encodes CDR1 SQVTM and CDR2 ANQGSEA. The CDR3 protein is CSVRGQGVEKLFF. CDR3 sequence (DNA): TGCAGCGTCCGGGGACAGGGAGTGGAAAAACTGTTTTTT.

V and J are TRBV27 and TRBJ2-1; 9 bases are a match to TRBD2. CDR1 and CDR2 from the germline V gene are MNHEY and SMNVEV (reference sequence). V trimming: 6 bases; J trimming: 6 bases; junction bases outside the gene matches: 9. The CDR3 length is 15 residues. DNA of the CDR3: TGTGCCAGCAGAGGTGCGGGAGGGTCGGGCAATGAGCAGTTCTTC. Its translation: CASRGAGGSGNEQFF.

The J gene is TRBJ2-5, the V gene TRBV5-1, with no clear D. Near its end, the DNA agrees better with TRBJ2-7, so the J call may be wrong. The CDR3 extends over 15 amino acids. Per germline, CDR1 SGHRS and CDR2 YFSETQ. The CDR3 region is CASTLIPSDSYEQYF. CDR3 DNA sequence: TGCGCCAGCACCCTTATACCGTCCGACTCCTACGAGCAGTACTTC.